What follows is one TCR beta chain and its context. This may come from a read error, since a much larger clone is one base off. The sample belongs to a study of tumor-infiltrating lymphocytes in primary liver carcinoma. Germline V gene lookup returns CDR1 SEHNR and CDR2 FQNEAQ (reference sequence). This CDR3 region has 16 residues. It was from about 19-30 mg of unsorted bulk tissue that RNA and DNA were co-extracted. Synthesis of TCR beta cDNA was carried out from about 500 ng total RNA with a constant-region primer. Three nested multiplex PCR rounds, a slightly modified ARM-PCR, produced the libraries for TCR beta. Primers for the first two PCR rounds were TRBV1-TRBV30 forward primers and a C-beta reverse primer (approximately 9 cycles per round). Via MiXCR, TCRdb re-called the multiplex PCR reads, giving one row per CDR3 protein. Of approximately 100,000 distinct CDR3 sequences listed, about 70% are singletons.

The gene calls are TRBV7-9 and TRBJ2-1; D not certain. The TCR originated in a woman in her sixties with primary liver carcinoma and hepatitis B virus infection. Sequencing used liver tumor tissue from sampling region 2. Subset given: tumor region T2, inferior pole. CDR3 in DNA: TGTGCCAGCAGCTTAGGTTACAGCGTAACCATCAATAAGCAGTTCTTC. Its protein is CASSLGYSVTINKQFF.